This T cell receptor (beta chain) was obtained from a study of regulatory dendritic cells for organ transplantation. Sorted T cells were CFSE-labeled and cultured 5 days with allogeneic regulatory or mature dendritic cells at 1:10. As concerns this clone: The target antigen is unknown.

This CDR3 region has 14 residues. Looked up from germline, CDR1 is SGHAT and CDR2 is FQNNGV. Trimming shortened V by 1 base and J by 7 bases, and 11 bases separated the two germline ends. Profiled with immunoSEQ multiplex PCR; TCRdb holds only in-frame clones, not every one. This table has some 10,000 clones, roughly nine tenths appearing once. The V and J genes are TRBV11-2 and TRBJ2-4; perhaps TRBD1 as D (6 bases). The TCR comes from a human donor in good health. Sequenced sample: naive CD8+ T cells from blood cultured with dendritic cells. This sample's subset: CD45RA+ naive T cells. The CDR3 nucleotides are TGTGCCAGCAGCTTAGCAGGGGACGTTAACATTCAGTACTTC. It codes for CASSLAGDVNIQYF.